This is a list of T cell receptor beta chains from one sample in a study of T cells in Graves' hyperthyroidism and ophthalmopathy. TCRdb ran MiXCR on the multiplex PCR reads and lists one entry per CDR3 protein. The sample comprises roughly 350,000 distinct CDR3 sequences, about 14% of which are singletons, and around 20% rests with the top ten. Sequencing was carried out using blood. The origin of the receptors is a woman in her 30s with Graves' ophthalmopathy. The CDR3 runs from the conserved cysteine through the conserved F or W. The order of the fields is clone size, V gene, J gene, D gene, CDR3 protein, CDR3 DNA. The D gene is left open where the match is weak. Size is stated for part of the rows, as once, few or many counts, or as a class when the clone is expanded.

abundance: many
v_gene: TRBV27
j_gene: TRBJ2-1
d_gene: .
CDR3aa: CASSPTGTYNEQFF
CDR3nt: TGTGCCAGCAGCCCGACAGGAACCTACAATGAGCAGTTCTTC

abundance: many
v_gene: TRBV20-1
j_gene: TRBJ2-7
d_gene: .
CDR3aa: CSARGVGSYEQYF
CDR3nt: TGCAGTGCTAGAGGGGTAGGATCCTACGAGCAGTACTTC

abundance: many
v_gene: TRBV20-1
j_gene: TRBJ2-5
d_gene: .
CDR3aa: CSASKGGPEYF
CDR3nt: TGCAGTGCTAGTAAGGGGGGGCCCGAGTACTTC

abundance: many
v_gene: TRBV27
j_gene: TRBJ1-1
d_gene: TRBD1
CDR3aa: CASSLIQGEGTFF
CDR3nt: TGTGCCAGCAGTTTGATACAGGGGGAAGGAACTTTCTTT

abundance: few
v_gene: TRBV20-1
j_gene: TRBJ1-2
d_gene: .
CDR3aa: CSARVSGPQLRNGYTF
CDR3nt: TGCAGTGCTAGAGTTTCCGGTCCCCAACTAAGAAATGGCTACACCTTC

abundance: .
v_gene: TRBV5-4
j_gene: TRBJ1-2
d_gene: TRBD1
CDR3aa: CASSLGTGPGDGYTF
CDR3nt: TGTGCCAGCAGCTTGGGGACAGGGCCCGGGGATGGCTACACCTTC

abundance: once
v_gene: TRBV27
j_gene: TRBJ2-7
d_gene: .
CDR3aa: CASNSAYEQYF
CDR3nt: TGTGCCAGCAATTCCGCCTACGAGCAGTACTTC

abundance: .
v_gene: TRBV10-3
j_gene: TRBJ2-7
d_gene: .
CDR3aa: CAISEGEVYEQYF
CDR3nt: TGTGCCATCAGTGAGGGGGAGGTCTACGAGCAGTACTTC

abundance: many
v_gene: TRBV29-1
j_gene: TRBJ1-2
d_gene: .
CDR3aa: CSVSRVLLQDGYTF
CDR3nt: TGCAGCGTTTCCCGGGTTTTACTGCAAGATGGCTACACCTTC

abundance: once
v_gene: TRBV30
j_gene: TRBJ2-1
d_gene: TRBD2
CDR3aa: CAWSLAGGSVYNEQFF
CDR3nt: TGTGCCTGGAGTTTAGCGGGGGGCAGTGTCTACAATGAGCAGTTCTTC

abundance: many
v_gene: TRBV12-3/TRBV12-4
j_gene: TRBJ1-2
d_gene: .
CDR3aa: CASRGAGQGGYTF
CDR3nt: TGTGCCAGCAGAGGAGCAGGGCAGGGAGGCTACACCTTC

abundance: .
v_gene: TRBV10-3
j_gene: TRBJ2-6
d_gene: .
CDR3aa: CAISETTGFGTNVLTF
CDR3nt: TGTGCCATCAGTGAGACAACAGGTTTCGGGACCAACGTCCTGACTTTC

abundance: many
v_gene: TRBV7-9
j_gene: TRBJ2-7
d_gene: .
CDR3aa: CASSLGPATYEQYF
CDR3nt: TGTGCCAGCAGCTTAGGCCCAGCGACCTACGAGCAGTACTTC

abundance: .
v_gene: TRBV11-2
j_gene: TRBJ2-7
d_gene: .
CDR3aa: CASSSVGEQYF
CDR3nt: TGTGCCAGCAGCTCGGTAGGGGAGCAGTACTTC

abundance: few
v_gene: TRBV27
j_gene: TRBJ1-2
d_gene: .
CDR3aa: CASSSGWGGDGYTF
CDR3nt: TGTGCCAGCAGTTCGGGATGGGGGGGGGATGGCTACACCTTC

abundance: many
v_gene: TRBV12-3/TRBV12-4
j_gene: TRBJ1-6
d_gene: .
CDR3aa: CASSLTDSGSPLHF
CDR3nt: TGTGCCAGCAGCCTAACGGACAGCGGATCACCCCTCCACTTT

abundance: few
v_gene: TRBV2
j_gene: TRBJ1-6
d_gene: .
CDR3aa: CASSVDIRANSPLHF
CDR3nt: TGTGCCAGCAGTGTCGACATAAGGGCTAATTCACCCCTCCACTTT

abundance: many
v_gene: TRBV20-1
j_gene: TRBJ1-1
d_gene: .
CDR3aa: CSPGGSGAFF
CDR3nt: TGCAGTCCCGGCGGGAGTGGAGCTTTCTTT

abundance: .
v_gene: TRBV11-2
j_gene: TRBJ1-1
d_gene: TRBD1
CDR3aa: CASIPGQGIMEAFF
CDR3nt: TGTGCCAGCATCCCGGGACAGGGTATTATGGAAGCTTTCTTT

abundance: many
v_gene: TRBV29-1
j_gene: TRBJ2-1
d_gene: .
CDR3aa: CSVEGTSYNEQFF
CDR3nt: TGCAGCGTTGAAGGGACATCATACAATGAGCAGTTCTTC

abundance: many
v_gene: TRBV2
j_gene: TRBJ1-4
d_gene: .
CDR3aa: CASSDSPSSTNEKLFF
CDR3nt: TGTGCCAGCAGTGATTCACCCTCCTCAACTAATGAAAAACTGTTTTTT

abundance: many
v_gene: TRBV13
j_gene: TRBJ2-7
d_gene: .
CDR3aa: CASGLSGDPYEQYF
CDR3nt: TGTGCCAGCGGATTGTCAGGCGATCCCTACGAGCAGTACTTC

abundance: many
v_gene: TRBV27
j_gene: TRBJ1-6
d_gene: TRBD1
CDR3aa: CASSPEPGTVGSPLHF
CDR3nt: TGTGCCAGCAGTCCCGAACCCGGGACAGTAGGTTCACCCCTCCACTTT

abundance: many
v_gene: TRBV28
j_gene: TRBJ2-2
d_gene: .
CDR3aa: CASSSRHSRSMTGTNTGELFF
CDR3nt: TGTGCCAGCAGTTCCCGTCACTCCCGGTCGATGACAGGCACGAACACCGGGGAGCTGTTTTTT

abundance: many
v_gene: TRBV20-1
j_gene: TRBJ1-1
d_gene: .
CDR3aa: CSARKRGGNTEAFF
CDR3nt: TGCAGTGCTAGAAAACGGGGGGGGAACACTGAAGCTTTCTTT

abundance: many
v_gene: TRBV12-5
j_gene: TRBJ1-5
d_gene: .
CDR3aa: CASGLVTGVETASNQPQHF
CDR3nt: TGTGCTAGTGGTTTGGTAACGGGTGTAGAGACAGCAAGCAATCAGCCCCAGCATTTT

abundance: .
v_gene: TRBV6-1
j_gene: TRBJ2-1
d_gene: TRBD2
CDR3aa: CASSGKSGRVGNEQFF
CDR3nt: TGTGCCAGCAGTGGGAAGAGCGGGAGAGTGGGCAATGAGCAGTTCTTC

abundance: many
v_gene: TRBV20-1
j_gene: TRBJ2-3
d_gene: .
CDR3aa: CSVARPATDTQYF
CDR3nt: TGCAGTGTAGCAAGGCCAGCCACAGATACGCAGTATTTT

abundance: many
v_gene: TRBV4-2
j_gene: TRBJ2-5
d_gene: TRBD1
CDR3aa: CASSQPGQGMIETQYF
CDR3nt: TGTGCCAGCAGCCAACCGGGACAGGGGATGATAGAGACCCAGTACTTC